This T cell receptor (beta chain) stems from a study of T cell changes during pregnancy in multiple sclerosis. The CDR3 contains 13 residues. V was clipped by 4 bases and J by 4 bases, with 8 bases between them. In germline, CDR1 is SGHTA, CDR2 FQGNSA. Repertoires were generated with immunoSEQ multiplex PCR, while TCRdb's copy carries only in-frame clones and drops some. The sample shows roughly 35,000 clones, around 90% of them seen only once. This clone was seen once. V gene TRBV7-2 combines with J gene TRBJ1-3; D gene ambiguous. The sample here was CD4+ T cells from peripheral blood mononuclear cells, taken before pregnancy. The sequence was collected from a female donor with multiple sclerosis, enrolled in a pregnancy study. The CDR3 nucleotides are TGTGCCAGCAGCTCCTCAGGCGGAAACACCATATATTTT. The encoded protein is CASSSSGGNTIYF.